The T cell receptor (beta chain) described here comes from a study of T cell responses to AZD1222 COVID-19 vaccine. Assay used: immunoSEQ multiplex PCR; TCRdb lists only in-frame clones, some missing. The table lists tens of thousands of clones, roughly 90% of them singletons, with around 2.8% in the top ten. Points on this clone: Its antigen remains unidentified.

Overall study findings and caveats: Sampled repertoires all dated from after the peak T cell response. Two doses of AZD1222 preceded a rise in Spike-specific TCR breadth and depth. White British ancestry dominated among donors, who included more females, and clonal diversity was possibly underestimated.

The length of the CDR3 is 18 residues. Germline-derived CDR1 and CDR2 are LGHDT and YNNKEL (reference sequence). V gave up 1 base and J gave up 2 bases; unmatched junction bases: 7. The TCR comes from an adult in good health. This material consisted of peripheral blood, taken on day 0 of AZD1222 vaccination. The chain combines TRBV3-1 (or the pseudogene TRBV3-2) with TRBJ2-3; TRBD2 aligns across 12 bases. The CDR3 protein is CASSQGPSGRANTDTQYF. CDR3 DNA: TGTGCCAGCAGCCAAGGACCTAGCGGGAGGGCTAACACAGATACGCAGTATTTT.